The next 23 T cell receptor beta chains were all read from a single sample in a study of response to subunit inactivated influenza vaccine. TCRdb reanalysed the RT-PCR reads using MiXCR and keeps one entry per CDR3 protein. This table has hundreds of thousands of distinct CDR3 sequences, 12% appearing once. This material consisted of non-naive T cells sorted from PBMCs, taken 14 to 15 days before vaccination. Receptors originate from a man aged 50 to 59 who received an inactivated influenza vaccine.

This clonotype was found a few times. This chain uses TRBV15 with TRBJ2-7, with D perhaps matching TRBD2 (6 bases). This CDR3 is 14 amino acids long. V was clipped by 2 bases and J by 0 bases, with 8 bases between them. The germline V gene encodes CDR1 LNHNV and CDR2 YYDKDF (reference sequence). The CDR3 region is CATSRRTNSYEQYF. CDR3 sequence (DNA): TGTGCCACCAGCAGAAGGACTAACTCCTACGAGCAGTACTTC.

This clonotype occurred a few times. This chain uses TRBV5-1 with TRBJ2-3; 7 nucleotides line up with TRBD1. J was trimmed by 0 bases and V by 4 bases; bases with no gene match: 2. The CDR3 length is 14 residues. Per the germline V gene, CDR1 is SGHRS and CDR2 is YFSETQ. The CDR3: CASSGDSSTDTQYF. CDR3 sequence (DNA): TGCGCCAGCAGCGGGGACAGTAGCACAGATACGCAGTATTTT.

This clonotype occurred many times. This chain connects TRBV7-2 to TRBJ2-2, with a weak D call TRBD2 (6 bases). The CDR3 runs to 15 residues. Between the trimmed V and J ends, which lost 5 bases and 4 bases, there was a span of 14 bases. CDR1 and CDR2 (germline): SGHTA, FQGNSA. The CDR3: CASSQPGRRTGELFF. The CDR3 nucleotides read TGTGCCAGCAGCCAACCAGGGAGGCGCACCGGGGAGCTGTTTTTT.

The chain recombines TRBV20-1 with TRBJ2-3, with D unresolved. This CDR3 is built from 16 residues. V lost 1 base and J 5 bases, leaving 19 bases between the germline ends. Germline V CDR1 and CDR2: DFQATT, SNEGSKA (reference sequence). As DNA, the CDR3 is TGCAGTGCTAGAGCGGGTTCCGCGGTCCGAGGAGATACGCAGTATTTT. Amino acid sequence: CSARAGSAVRGDTQYF.

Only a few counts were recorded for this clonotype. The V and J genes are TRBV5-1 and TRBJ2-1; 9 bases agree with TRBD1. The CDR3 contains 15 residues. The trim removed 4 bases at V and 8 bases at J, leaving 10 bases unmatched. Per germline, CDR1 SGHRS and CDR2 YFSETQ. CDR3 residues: CASSLRTGADDEQFF. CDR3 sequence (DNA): TGCGCCAGCAGCCTAAGGACAGGGGCTGACGATGAGCAGTTCTTC.

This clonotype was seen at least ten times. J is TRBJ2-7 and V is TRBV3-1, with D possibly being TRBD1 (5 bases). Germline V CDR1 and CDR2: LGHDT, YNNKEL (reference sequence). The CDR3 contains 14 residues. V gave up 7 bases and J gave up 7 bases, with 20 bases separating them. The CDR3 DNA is TGTGCCAGCATAAGTCAGGGAAAGGTTAGGGAGCAGTACTTC. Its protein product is CASISQGKVREQYF.

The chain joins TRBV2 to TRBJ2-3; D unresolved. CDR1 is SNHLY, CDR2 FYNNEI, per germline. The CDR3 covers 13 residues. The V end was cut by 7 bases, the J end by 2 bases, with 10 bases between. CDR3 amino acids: CASNREFTDTQYF. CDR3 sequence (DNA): TGTGCCAGCAATCGTGAGTTCACAGATACGCAGTATTTT.

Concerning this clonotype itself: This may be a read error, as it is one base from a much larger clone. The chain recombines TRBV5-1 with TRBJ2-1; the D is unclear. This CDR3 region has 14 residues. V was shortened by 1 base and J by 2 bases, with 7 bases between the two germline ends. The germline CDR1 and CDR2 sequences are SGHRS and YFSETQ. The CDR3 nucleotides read TGCGCCAGCAGCTTGAGCGAAGCCTACAATGAGCAGTTCTTC. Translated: CASSLSEAYNEQFF.

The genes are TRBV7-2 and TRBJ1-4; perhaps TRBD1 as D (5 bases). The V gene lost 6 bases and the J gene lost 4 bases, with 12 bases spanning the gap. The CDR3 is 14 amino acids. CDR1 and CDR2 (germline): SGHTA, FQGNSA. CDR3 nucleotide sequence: TGTGCCAGCAGGCGGGGGGTATTTAATGAAAAACTGTTTTTT. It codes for CASRRGVFNEKLFF.

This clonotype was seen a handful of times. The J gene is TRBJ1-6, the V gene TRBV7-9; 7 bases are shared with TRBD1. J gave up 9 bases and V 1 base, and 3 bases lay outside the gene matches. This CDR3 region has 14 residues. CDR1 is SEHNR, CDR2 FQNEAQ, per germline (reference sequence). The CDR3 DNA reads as TGTGCCAGCAGCTTAGGACAGGGAACTTCACCCCTCCACTTT. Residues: CASSLGQGTSPLHF.

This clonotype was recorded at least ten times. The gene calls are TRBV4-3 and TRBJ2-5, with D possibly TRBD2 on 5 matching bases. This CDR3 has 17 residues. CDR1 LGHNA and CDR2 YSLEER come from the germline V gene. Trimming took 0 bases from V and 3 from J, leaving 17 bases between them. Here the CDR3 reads CASSQDVAGGNEETQYF. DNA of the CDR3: TGCGCCAGCAGCCAAGACGTAGCCGGAGGTAACGAAGAGACCCAGTACTTC.

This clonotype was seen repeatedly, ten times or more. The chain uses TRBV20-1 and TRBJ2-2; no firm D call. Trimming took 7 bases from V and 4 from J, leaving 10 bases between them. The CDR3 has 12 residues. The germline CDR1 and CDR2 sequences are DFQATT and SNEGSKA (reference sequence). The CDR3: CSGYVGTGELFF. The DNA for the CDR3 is TGCAGTGGATATGTGGGCACCGGGGAGCTGTTTTTT.

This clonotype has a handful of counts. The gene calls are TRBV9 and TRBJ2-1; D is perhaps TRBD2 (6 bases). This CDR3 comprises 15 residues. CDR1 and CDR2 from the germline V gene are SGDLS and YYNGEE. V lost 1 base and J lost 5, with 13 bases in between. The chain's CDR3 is CASSVSGGRDNEQFF. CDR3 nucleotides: TGTGCCAGCAGCGTATCCGGGGGTAGAGACAATGAGCAGTTCTTC.

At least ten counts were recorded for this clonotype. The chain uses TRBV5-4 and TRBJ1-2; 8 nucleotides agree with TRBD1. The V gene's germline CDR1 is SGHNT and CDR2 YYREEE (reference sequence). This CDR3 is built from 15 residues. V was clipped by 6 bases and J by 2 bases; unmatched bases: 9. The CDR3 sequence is CASIDRGRGNYGYTF. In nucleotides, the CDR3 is TGTGCCAGCATTGACAGGGGCAGAGGAAACTATGGCTACACCTTC.

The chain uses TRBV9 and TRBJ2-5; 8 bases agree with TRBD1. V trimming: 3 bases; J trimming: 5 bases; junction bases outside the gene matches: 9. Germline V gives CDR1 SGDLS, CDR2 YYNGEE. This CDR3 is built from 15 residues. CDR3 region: CASSARDRLMETQYF. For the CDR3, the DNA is TGTGCCAGCAGCGCCCGGGACAGGCTAATGGAGACCCAGTACTTC.

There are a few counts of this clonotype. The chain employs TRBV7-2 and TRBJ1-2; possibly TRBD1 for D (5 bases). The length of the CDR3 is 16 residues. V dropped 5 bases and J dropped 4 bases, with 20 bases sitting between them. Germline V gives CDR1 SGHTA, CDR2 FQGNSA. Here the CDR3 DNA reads TGTGCCAGCAGCGTTAGCGGGGGAGCCGGATTCTATGGCTACACCTTC. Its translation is CASSVSGGAGFYGYTF. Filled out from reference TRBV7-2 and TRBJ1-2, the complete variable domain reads GAGVSQSPSNKVTEKGKDVELRCDPISGHTALYWYRQSLGQGLEFLIYFQGNSAPDKSGLPSDRFSAERTGGSVSTLTIQRTQQEDSAVYLCASSVSGGAGFYGYTFGSGTRLTVV.

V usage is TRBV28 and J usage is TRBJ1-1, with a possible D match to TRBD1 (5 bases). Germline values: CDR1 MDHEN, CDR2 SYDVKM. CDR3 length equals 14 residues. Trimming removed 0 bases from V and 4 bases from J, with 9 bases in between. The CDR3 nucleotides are TGTGCCAGCAGTTTATGGGCCGGGGGCACTGAAGCTTTCTTT. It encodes CASSLWAGGTEAFF.

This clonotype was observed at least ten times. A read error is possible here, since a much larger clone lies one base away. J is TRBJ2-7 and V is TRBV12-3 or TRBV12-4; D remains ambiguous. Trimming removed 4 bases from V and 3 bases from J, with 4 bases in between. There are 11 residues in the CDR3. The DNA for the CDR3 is TGTGCCAGCAGTTGGGACTACGAGCAGTACTTC. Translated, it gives CASSWDYEQYF.

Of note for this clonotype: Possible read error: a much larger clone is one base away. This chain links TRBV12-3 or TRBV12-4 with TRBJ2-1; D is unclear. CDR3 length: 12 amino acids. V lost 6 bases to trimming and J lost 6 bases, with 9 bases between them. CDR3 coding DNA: TGTGCCAGCAGGGTGTCTCTCAATGAGCAGTTCTTC. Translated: CASRVSLNEQFF.

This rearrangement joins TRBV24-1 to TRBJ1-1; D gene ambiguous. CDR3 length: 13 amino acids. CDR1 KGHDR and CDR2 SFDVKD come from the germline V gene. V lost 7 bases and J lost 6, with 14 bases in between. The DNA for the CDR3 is TGTGCCACCAGAGGAGGTGGCGGAGCTGAAGCTTTCTTT. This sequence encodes CATRGGGGAEAFF.

The CDR3 coding sequence is TGTGCCTGCCCTCTTCGGGGTAAAGGGACCCAGTACTTC. Translating it yields CACPLRGKGTQYF. The chain has TRBV30 and TRBJ2-5; weak D call: TRBD2 (5 bases). The CDR3 is 13 amino acids. Germline CDR1 and CDR2: GTSNPN and SVGIG (reference sequence). V was clipped by 6 bases and J by 7 bases, with 18 bases between them.

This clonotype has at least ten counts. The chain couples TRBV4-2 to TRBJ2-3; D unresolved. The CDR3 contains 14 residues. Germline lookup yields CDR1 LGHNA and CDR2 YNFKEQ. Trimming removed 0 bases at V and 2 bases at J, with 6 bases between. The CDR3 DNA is TGTGCCAGCAGCCAAGAGGGCTCCACAGATACGCAGTATTTT. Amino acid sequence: CASSQEGSTDTQYF.

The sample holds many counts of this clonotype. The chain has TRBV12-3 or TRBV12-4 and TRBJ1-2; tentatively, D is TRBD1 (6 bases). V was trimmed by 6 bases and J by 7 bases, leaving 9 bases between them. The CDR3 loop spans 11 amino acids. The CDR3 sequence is CASSGTIGYTF. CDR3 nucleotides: TGTGCCAGCAGCGGGACAATTGGCTACACCTTC.